This T cell receptor (beta chain) appears in the sequencing data of a study of cytomegalovirus exposure and HLA in healthy donors. Trimming pared 6 bases from V and 1 base from J, leaving 15 bases between. This CDR3 contains 15 residues. Germline loops: CDR1 MNHNY, CDR2 SVGAGI (reference sequence). The PCR contained 60 Vbeta and 13 Jbeta primers. TCRdb's table, derived via immunoSEQ multiplex PCR, lists solely in-frame clones and lacks some. In the table there are fewer than 250,000 clones, around 86% of which are singletons. The sequenced material came from PBMCs. The rearrangement links TRBV6-6 to TRBJ1-1, with no clear D. This clonotype originated in a woman younger than 30 in good health and CMV-seronegative. CDR3 coding DNA: TGTGCCAGCAGCCGCCGCAGGCCGGAGAACACTGAAGCTTTCTTT. It encodes CASSRRRPENTEAFF.